A single sample is the source of the 30 T cell receptor beta chains below, sequenced in a study of OX40 agonist ivuxolimab in advanced cancers. The data were produced by immunoSEQ multiplex PCR, yet TCRdb's version contains in-frame clones alone and is incomplete. The sample yields around 99,000 clones, approximately 90% seen once. The sample was CD4+ or CD8+ T cells sorted from blood, taken in a trial of the OX40 agonist ivuxolimab. The receptors come from an adult with an advanced solid tumor such as melanoma, head and neck, liver or kidney cancer.

CDR3 protein: CASRSTGDEQYF. CDR3 DNA sequence: TGTGCCAGCAGGTCAACCGGAGACGAGCAGTACTTC. V gene TRBV28 combines with J gene TRBJ2-7; D remains unclear. The germline V gene has CDR1 MDHEN and CDR2 SYDVKM. The V gene lost 6 bases and the J gene lost 5 bases, with 11 bases spanning the gap. CDR3 length: 12 residues.

V gene TRBV7-3 combines with J gene TRBJ2-7; 7 positions agree with TRBD2. The germline CDR1 and CDR2 sequences are SGHTA and FQGTGA. This CDR3 has 13 amino acids. Unmatched junction bases numbered 7, after V lost 1 base and J lost 10 bases. The CDR3 protein is CASSLMSGTTQYF. The CDR3 bases are TGTGCCAGCAGCTTAATGTCCGGGACTACCCAGTACTTC.

V gene TRBV25-1 combines with J gene TRBJ1-1, with D uncertain. There are 12 residues in the CDR3. Trimming took off 7 bases at V and 5 bases at J, with 11 bases between the two ends. Germline lookup yields CDR1 MGHDK and CDR2 SYGVNS. The CDR3 region has the DNA TGTGCCAGCACTTACAGAGGGACTGAAGCTTTCTTT. Protein: CASTYRGTEAFF. Complete variable domain (other parts from reference TRBV25-1 and TRBJ1-1): EADIYQTPRYLVIGTGKKITLECSQTMGHDKMYWYQQDPGMELHLIHYSYGVNSTEKGDLSSESTVSRIRTEHFPLTLESARPSHTSQYLCASTYRGTEAFFGQGTRLTVV.

CDR3 sequence: CASSIDRPSYGYTF. The CDR3 nucleotides are TGTGCCAGCAGTATCGACAGACCCTCCTATGGCTACACCTTC. The V call is TRBV6-1, the J call TRBJ1-2; possible D gene TRBD1, 5 bases. The CDR3 length is 14 residues. Between the trimmed V and J ends, which lost 5 bases and 4 bases, there was a span of 14 bases. CDR1 MNHNS and CDR2 SASEGT come from the germline V gene.

The chain couples TRBV27 to TRBJ2-7, with a tentative D call TRBD2 (6 bases). Germline CDR1 MNHEY, CDR2 SMNVEV (reference sequence). V lost 5 bases to trimming and J lost 7 bases, with 12 bases between them. This CDR3 spans 12 amino acids. This CDR3 reads CASSPGAREQYF. The CDR3 nucleotides are TGTGCCAGCAGTCCGGGAGCGAGGGAGCAGTACTTC.

The chain has TRBV28 and TRBJ1-5; TRBD1 is a possible D gene (5 bases). CDR1 and CDR2 from the germline V gene are MDHEN and SYDVKM. The CDR3 extends over 13 amino acids. The CDR3 nucleotides are TGTGCTACCAGGGCTCCCAGCAATCAGCCCCAGCATTTT. Translation gives CATRAPSNQPQHF. Together with reference TRBV28 and TRBJ1-5, the CDR3 gives the full variable domain: DVKVTQSSRYLVKRTGEKVFLECVQDMDHENMFWYRQDPGLGLRLIYFSYDVKMKEKGDIPEGYSVSREKKERFSLILESASTNQTSMYLCATRAPSNQPQHFGDGTRLSIL.

V is TRBV9 and J is TRBJ2-1; D not certain. Per germline, CDR1 SGDLS and CDR2 YYNGEE. This CDR3 has 17 amino acids. V lost 4 bases and J 0 bases, leaving 17 bases between the germline ends. The CDR3 reads CASSPRAQRASYNEQFF. The CDR3 nucleotides read TGTGCCAGCAGCCCCCGGGCCCAGCGTGCCTCCTACAATGAGCAGTTCTTC.

The chain combines TRBV27 with TRBJ1-5; D uncertain. Germline CDR1 MNHEY, CDR2 SMNVEV (reference sequence). V lost 5 bases and J 5 bases, leaving 10 bases between the germline ends. The CDR3 has 13 amino acids. CDR3 sequence: CASSHAPDQPQHF. The CDR3 coding sequence is TGTGCCAGCAGTCACGCCCCCGATCAGCCCCAGCATTTT.

This clone was counted between two and nine times. The chain is built from TRBV27 and TRBJ1-5, with D perhaps TRBD1 (5 bases). The ends were cut back, 3 bases at V and 5 bases at J, with 11 bases in the middle. Germline CDR1 MNHEY, CDR2 SMNVEV (reference sequence). The CDR3 contains 14 residues. CDR3 bases: TGTGCCAGCAGTTTCGGGGCAGAGCATCAGCCCCAGCATTTT. Translated: CASSFGAEHQPQHF.

V usage is TRBV28 and J usage is TRBJ1-2, with D possibly matching TRBD1 (5 bases). Deletions cut 5 bases from V and 5 bases from J, with 15 bases between. CDR1 and CDR2 from the germline V gene are MDHEN and SYDVKM. The CDR3 sequence is 14 residues long. CDR3 loop: CASSDIGGGYGYTF. The CDR3 nucleotides are TGTGCCAGCAGTGATATAGGCGGGGGATATGGCTACACCTTC.

This chain links TRBV5-6 with TRBJ2-5; D is unresolved. Trimming took off 0 bases at V and 2 bases at J, with 8 bases between the two ends. The CDR3 has 14 amino acids. CDR1 and CDR2 (germline): SGHDT, YYEEEE. The CDR3, as DNA: TGTGCCAGCAGCTTGGTGGCGGTACAAGAGACCCAGTACTTC. It encodes CASSLVAVQETQYF.

The chain links TRBV28 to TRBJ2-7, with 7 bases matching TRBD2. Germline lookup yields CDR1 MDHEN and CDR2 SYDVKM. V trimming: 4 bases; J trimming: 0 bases; junction bases outside the gene matches: 6. CDR3 length: 15 amino acids. As DNA, the CDR3 is TGTGCCAGCAGTTACGCCGGGGGGAACTCCTACGAGCAGTACTTC. Its translation is CASSYAGGNSYEQYF.

To note about this clone: This same CDR3 is encoded by further DNA sequences in the sample. The rearrangement links TRBV28 to TRBJ1-2, with D uncertain. CDR3 length: 11 residues. Trimming cost V 5 bases and J 5 bases, with 6 bases left between them. CDR1 is MDHEN, CDR2 SYDVKM, per germline. CDR3 loop: CASSPNYGYTF. The CDR3 bases are TGTGCCAGCAGTCCAAATTATGGCTACACCTTC.

In this sample, this clone turned up once. The V and J genes are TRBV5-4 and TRBJ1-6; maybe TRBD1 (6 bases). V gave up 0 bases and J gave up 7 bases, with 11 bases separating them. Germline V CDR1 and CDR2: SGHNT, YYREEE (reference sequence). The CDR3 has 15 amino acids. CDR3 region: CASSLGRGRNSPLHF. CDR3 sequence (DNA): TGTGCCAGCAGCTTGGGCAGGGGACGCAATTCACCCCTCCACTTT. The full variable domain, in which reference TRBV5-4 and TRBJ1-6 provide the parts outside the CDR3, is ETGVTQSPTHLIKTRGQQVTLRCSSQSGHNTVSWYQQALGQGPQFIFQYYREEENGRGNFPPRFSGLQFPNYSSELNVNALELDDSALYLCASSLGRGRNSPLHFGNGTRLTVT.

CDR3 bases: TGTGCCAGCAGCCTTGGACAGACAACTAATGAAAAACTGTTTTTT. This encodes CASSLGQTTNEKLFF. The rearrangement joins TRBV6-5 to TRBJ1-4; D might be TRBD1 (6 bases). The germline V and J ends were trimmed by 6 bases and 0 bases, with 11 bases remaining between them. The CDR3 consists of 15 residues. The germline CDR1 and CDR2 sequences are MNHEY and SVGAGI.

The CDR3 coding sequence is TGTGCCAGCTCACCGGTCCTAGAGGGGGGAAGTGGCTACACCTTC. This sequence encodes CASSPVLEGGSGYTF. The chain links TRBV18 to TRBJ1-2, with a tentative D call TRBD1 (6 bases). V was trimmed by 3 bases and J by 7 bases, leaving 18 bases between them. The CDR3 is 15 residues long. The germline V gene encodes CDR1 KGHSH and CDR2 LQKENI.

The rearrangement uses TRBV2 and TRBJ2-6, with D possibly being TRBD1 (7 bases). Germline-derived CDR1 and CDR2 are SNHLY and FYNNEI. V lost 6 bases and J 10 bases, leaving 19 bases between the germline ends. The CDR3 has 15 amino acids. CDR3 DNA sequence: TGTGCCAGCAGGATCGGGGGACAGCCAGAGAACGTCCTGACTTTC. Encoded protein: CASRIGGQPENVLTF.

This clone occurred once. Other DNA sequences within the sample encode an identical CDR3. The V and J genes are TRBV9 and TRBJ2-7; 8 bases fit TRBD1. CDR1 and CDR2 (germline): SGDLS, YYNGEE. This CDR3 has 14 amino acids. Unmatched junction bases numbered 2, after V lost 0 bases and J lost 3 bases. CDR3 sequence reads: CASSVDGQGYEQYF. The CDR3 DNA reads as TGTGCCAGCAGCGTAGACGGACAGGGCTACGAGCAGTACTTC.

V is TRBV6-4 and J is TRBJ1-5; 7 nucleotides align to TRBD1. Trimming took 3 bases from V and 7 from J; bases not matched to a gene: 6. Germline V lookup: CDR1 MRHNA, CDR2 SNTAGT. This CDR3 is built from 14 residues. The CDR3 loop is CASSELGGEQPQHF. The CDR3 nucleotides read TGTGCCAGCAGTGAATTAGGGGGCGAGCAGCCCCAGCATTTT.

V is TRBV28 and J is TRBJ2-7; D is unclear. In germline, CDR1 is MDHEN, CDR2 SYDVKM. The CDR3 sequence is 12 residues long. Trimming stripped 6 bases from V and 5 bases from J, with 11 bases between. Here the CDR3 reads CASRLNSDEQYF. In DNA form, the CDR3 reads TGTGCCAGCAGACTTAACAGCGACGAGCAGTACTTC.

The chain combines TRBV5-6 with TRBJ2-1; no clear D gene. The germline CDR1 and CDR2 sequences are SGHDT and YYEEEE. The V and J ends lost 4 bases and 3 bases respectively, with 8 bases between them. This CDR3 has 13 amino acids. The CDR3 reads CASSLTDYNEQFF. CDR3 nucleotide sequence: TGTGCCAGCAGCCTCACAGACTACAATGAGCAGTTCTTC.

The J gene is TRBJ1-1, the V gene TRBV19; possibly TRBD1 for D (6 bases). Trimming stripped 4 bases from V and 0 bases from J, with 12 bases between. There are 15 residues in the CDR3. Germline V gene lookup returns CDR1 LNHDA and CDR2 SQIVND (reference sequence). In nucleotides, the CDR3 is TGTGCCAGTAGTAGGGAGGGGGGCATGAACACTGAAGCTTTCTTT. As protein: CASSREGGMNTEAFF.

The gene calls are TRBV10-3 and TRBJ1-5; a possible D gene is TRBD1 (5 bases). The V gene lost 4 bases and the J gene lost 7 bases, with 17 bases spanning the gap. The length of the CDR3 is 15 residues. Per germline, CDR1 ENHRY and CDR2 SYGVKD. This chain's CDR3 is CAISGPPGGGQPQHF. The DNA for the CDR3 is TGTGCCATCAGTGGTCCTCCGGGGGGAGGACAGCCCCAGCATTTT.

The V gene is TRBV9, the J gene TRBJ1-1, with D unresolved. From germline, CDR1 is SGDLS and CDR2 YYNGEE. Trimming took off 1 base at V and 1 base at J, with 8 bases between the two ends. The CDR3 runs 14 residues. Written as DNA, the CDR3 is TGTGCCAGCAGCGTAACGTCCCAGAACACTGAAGCTTTCTTT. It encodes CASSVTSQNTEAFF. The complete variable domain, with remaining parts taken from reference TRBV9 and TRBJ1-1, reads DSGVTQTPKHLITATGQRVTLRCSPRSGDLSVYWYQQSLDQGLQFLIQYYNGEERAKGNILERFSAQQFPDLHSELNLSSLELGDSALYFCASSVTSQNTEAFFGQGTRLTVV.

V usage is TRBV5-1 and J usage is TRBJ2-7; TRBD1 might be the D (6 bases). This CDR3 region has 14 residues. Germline V CDR1 and CDR2: SGHRS, YFSETQ. Trimming took off 4 bases at V and 3 bases at J, with 14 bases between the two ends. Here the CDR3 reads CASSPPGTYYEQYF. CDR3 nucleotides: TGCGCCAGCAGCCCCCCCGGGACATACTACGAGCAGTACTTC.

The V call is TRBV2, the J call TRBJ1-2; D call uncertain. Germline loops: CDR1 SNHLY, CDR2 FYNNEI. The V end lost 1 base, the J end lost 9 bases, and 6 bases lay between the germline ends. This CDR3 spans 11 amino acids. The CDR3 coding sequence is TGTGCCAGCAGTGAAGGGACGAGCTACACCTTC. This translates into CASSEGTSYTF. The whole variable domain, filled in from reference TRBV2 and TRBJ1-2, reads EPEVTQTPSHQVTQMGQEVILRCVPISNHLYFYWYRQILGQKVEFLVSFYNNEISEKSEIFDDQFSVERPDGSNFTLKIRSTKLEDSAMYFCASSEGTSYTFGSGTRLTVV.

V and J are TRBV5-1 and TRBJ2-1; 10 nucleotides line up with TRBD2. The V gene's germline CDR1 is SGHRS and CDR2 YFSETQ. The J segment lost 8 bases and the V segment lost 2 bases, leaving 10 bases of the junction unmatched. The CDR3 runs to 16 residues. The CDR3 nucleotides read TGCGCCAGCAGCTTAGTAGCGGGAGGCCCCCGAGATGAGCAGTTCTTC. Translated: CASSLVAGGPRDEQFF.

The gene calls are TRBV28 and TRBJ2-3; D may match TRBD1 or TRBD2 (5 bases each). V was pared by 4 bases and J by 2 bases, with 7 bases between. From germline, CDR1 is MDHEN and CDR2 SYDVKM. The CDR3 contains 13 residues. The CDR3 DNA sequence: TGTGCCAGCAGTTCCGGGACCACAGATACGCAGTATTTT. Translated: CASSSGTTDTQYF.

The rearrangement links TRBV18 to TRBJ2-3, with D possibly matching TRBD2 (5 bases). V was pared by 3 bases and J by 1 base, with 8 bases between. Germline loops: CDR1 KGHSH, CDR2 LQKENI. This CDR3 contains 14 residues. The CDR3: CASSPVSGTDTQYF. Here the CDR3 DNA reads TGTGCCAGCTCACCCGTTAGCGGCACAGATACGCAGTATTTT.

The chain joins TRBV7-3 to TRBJ2-2; D is undetermined. CDR3 size: 13 residues. In germline, CDR1 is SGHTA, CDR2 FQGTGA. Trimming left V 0 bases short and J 3 bases short, with 2 bases between. In DNA, the CDR3 is TGTGCCAGCAGCTTAACGGACACCGGGGAGCTGTTTTTT. Translating it yields CASSLTDTGELFF.